This paragraph covers one T cell receptor (beta chain) sequence. The data are from a study of technical replicates of blood from a few donors. The table came from immunoSEQ multiplex PCR; TCRdb's copy has only in-frame clones and leaves some out. The sample lists around 76,000 clones; 95% to 98% were seen once. This CDR3 is built from 17 residues. Trimming removed 4 bases from V and 4 bases from J, with 20 bases in between. The germline gives CDR1 LNHNV, CDR2 YYDKDF (reference sequence). Material for sequencing was T cells isolated from PBMCs. The chain joins TRBV15 to TRBJ1-3; a possible D gene is TRBD1 (5 bases). The source of this sequence is a human donor in good health. DNA for the CDR3: TGTGCCACCAGCACAACTTCCTACAGGATTATCGGAAACACCATATATTTT. Its translation: CATSTTSYRIIGNTIYF.